This TCR beta chain came from a study of cytomegalovirus exposure and HLA in healthy donors. 13 Jbeta primers and 60 Vbeta primers were used for the PCR. Sequencing used immunoSEQ multiplex PCR; TCRdb keeps in-frame clones, though not all of them. The profile shows approximately 160,000 clones, 60% to 80% of them singletons. In germline, CDR1 is SGHRS, CDR2 YFSETQ. The CDR3 is made up of 16 amino acids. After removal of 1 base from V and 0 bases from J, the junction contained 2 bases not matched to a gene. The clonotype comes from a male donor in good health and CMV-seronegative. Sequencing used PBMCs. The V call is TRBV5-1, the J call TRBJ1-3; 9 nucleotides align to TRBD1. CDR3 DNA sequence: TGCGCCAGCAGCTTGACAGGGGGCCCCTCTGGAAACACCATATATTTT. Its protein is CASSLTGGPSGNTIYF. Supplemented by reference TRBV5-1 and TRBJ1-3, the full variable domain reads KAGVTQTPRYLIKTRGQQVTLSCSPISGHRSVSWYQQTPGQGLQFLFEYFSETQRNKGNFPGRFSGRQFSNSRSEMNVSTLELGDSALYLCASSLTGGPSGNTIYFGEGSWLTVV.